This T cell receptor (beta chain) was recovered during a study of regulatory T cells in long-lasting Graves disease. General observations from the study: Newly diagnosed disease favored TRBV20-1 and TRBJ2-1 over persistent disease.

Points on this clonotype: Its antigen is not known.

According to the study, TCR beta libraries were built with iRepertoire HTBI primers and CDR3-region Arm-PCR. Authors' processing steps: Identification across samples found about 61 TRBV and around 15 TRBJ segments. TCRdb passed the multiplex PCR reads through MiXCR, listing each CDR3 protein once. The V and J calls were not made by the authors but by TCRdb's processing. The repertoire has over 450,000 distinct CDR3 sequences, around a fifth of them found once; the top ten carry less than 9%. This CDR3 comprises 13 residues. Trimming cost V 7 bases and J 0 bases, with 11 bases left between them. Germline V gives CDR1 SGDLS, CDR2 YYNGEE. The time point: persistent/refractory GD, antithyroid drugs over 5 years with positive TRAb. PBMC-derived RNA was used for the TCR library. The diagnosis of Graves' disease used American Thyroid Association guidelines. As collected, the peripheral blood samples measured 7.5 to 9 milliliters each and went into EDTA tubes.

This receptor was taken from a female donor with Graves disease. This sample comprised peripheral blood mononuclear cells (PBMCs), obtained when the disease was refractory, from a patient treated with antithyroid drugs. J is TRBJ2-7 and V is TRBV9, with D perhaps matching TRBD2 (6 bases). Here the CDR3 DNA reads TGTGCCAGCGGGCGGGGACCCTCCTACGAGCAGTACTTC. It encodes CASGRGPSYEQYF.